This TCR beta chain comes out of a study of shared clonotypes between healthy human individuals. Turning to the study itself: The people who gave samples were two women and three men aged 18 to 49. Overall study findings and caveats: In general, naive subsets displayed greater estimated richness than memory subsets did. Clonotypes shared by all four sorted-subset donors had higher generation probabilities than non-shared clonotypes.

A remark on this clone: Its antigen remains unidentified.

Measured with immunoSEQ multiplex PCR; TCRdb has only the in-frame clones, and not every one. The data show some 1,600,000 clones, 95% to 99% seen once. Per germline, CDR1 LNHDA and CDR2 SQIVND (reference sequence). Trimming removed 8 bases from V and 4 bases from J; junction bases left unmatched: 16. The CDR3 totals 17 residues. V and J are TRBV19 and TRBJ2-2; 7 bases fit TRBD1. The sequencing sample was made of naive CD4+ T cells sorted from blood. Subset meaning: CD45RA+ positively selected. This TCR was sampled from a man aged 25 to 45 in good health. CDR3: CASHRGRKGARTGELFF. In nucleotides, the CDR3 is TGTGCCAGTCACAGGGGCAGAAAGGGGGCGCGCACCGGGGAGCTGTTTTTT.